Presented here are 9 T cell receptor beta chains from one specimen sequenced in a study of blood T cell repertoires in COVID-19. Sequencing was performed with immunoSEQ multiplex PCR; in TCRdb, only in-frame clones are kept and a portion is missing. Of tens of thousands of clones listed, 70% to 90% are singletons. Source material: peripheral blood. Receptor source: a man aged 70-80 years with acute or convalescent COVID-19.

The chain has TRBV7-8 and TRBJ1-5, with TRBD1 matching 7 bases. The V gene end was trimmed by 4 bases and the J gene end by 0 bases; junction bases not matched to a gene: 9. The CDR3 has 17 amino acids. CDR1 SGHVS and CDR2 FQNEAQ come from the germline V gene. In nucleotides, the CDR3 is TGTGCCAGCAGCTCCCGGGACAGCCAATATAGCAATCAGCCCCAGCATTTT. Amino acid sequence: CASSSRDSQYSNQPQHF.

V and J are TRBV4-2 and TRBJ2-2; 9 bases map to TRBD2. The V segment lost 4 bases and the J segment 5 bases; nucleotides outside the gene matches: 11. Germline V gene sequence: CDR1 LGHNA, CDR2 YNFKEQ. The CDR3 spans 17 residues. CDR3 nucleotide sequence: TGTGCCAGCAGCCCCCGTGGTAGCGGGGGTCTTACCGGGGAGCTGTTTTTT. Protein: CASSPRGSGGLTGELFF.

The chain links TRBV5-4 to TRBJ2-7, with D tentatively TRBD1 (5 bases). The CDR3 is 11 amino acids. Germline CDR1 is SGHNT and CDR2 is YYREEE (reference sequence). The V and J ends lost 2 bases and 5 bases respectively, with 5 bases between them. The CDR3, as DNA: TGTGCCAGCAGCTTAGGGGACGAGCAGTACTTC. Amino acids: CASSLGDEQYF.

This sequence joins TRBV5-1 and TRBJ2-1; D is possibly TRBD2 (5 bases). Trimming removed 4 bases at V and 8 bases at J, with 19 bases between. The V gene's germline CDR1 is SGHRS and CDR2 YFSETQ. The CDR3 consists of 15 residues. The CDR3 DNA follows: TGCGCCAGCAGCAGTGCGGACCCGGGGATCGATGAGCAGTTCTTC. Protein: CASSSADPGIDEQFF.

This chain connects TRBV3-1 (or the pseudogene TRBV3-2) to TRBJ1-6; 7 bases align to TRBD1. Germline CDR1 LGHDT, CDR2 YNNKEL (reference sequence). V dropped 4 bases and J dropped 0; count of bases not matched to a gene: 18. This CDR3 is built from 21 residues. The CDR3 DNA is TGTGCCAGCAGCCGAGAGGGGGCAGGGGACCTTTCAAGCTCCTATAATTCACCCCTCCACTTT. Its protein product is CASSREGAGDLSSSYNSPLHF.

The chain has TRBV5-6 and TRBJ2-7; TRBD2 agrees at 14 bases. The length of the CDR3 is 18 residues. The V gene's germline CDR1 is SGHDT and CDR2 YYEEEE. The ends lost 3 bases at V and 2 bases at J; junction bases unmatched: 10. The CDR3 spells CASSSLLGLAGAAYEQYF. The DNA of the CDR3 is TGTGCCAGCAGCTCCCTACTGGGACTAGCGGGGGCCGCCTACGAGCAGTACTTC.

The rearrangement uses TRBV4-2 and TRBJ1-5; 10 bases line up with TRBD1. Germline V gene data show CDR1 as LGHNA and CDR2 as YNFKEQ. The CDR3 is 20 amino acids. Losses at the gene ends were 1 base for V and 2 bases for J; bases not matched to a gene: 14. This CDR3 is CASSQVLGTGDLGGNQPQHF. CDR3 nucleotide sequence: TGTGCCAGCAGCCAAGTTCTGGGGACAGGGGATTTGGGAGGCAATCAGCCCCAGCATTTT.

The genes are TRBV7-9 and TRBJ2-7, with 10 bases fitting TRBD1. After removal of 5 bases from V and 2 bases from J, the junction contained 6 bases not matched to a gene. The CDR3 sequence is 15 residues long. In germline, CDR1 is SEHNR, CDR2 FQNEAQ (reference sequence). The DNA for the CDR3 is TGTGCCAGCAGCCATCCGGGACAGGGGACCTACGAGCAGTACTTC. This codes for CASSHPGQGTYEQYF.

The V gene is TRBV5-8, the J gene TRBJ2-6; perhaps TRBD1 as D (5 bases). The germline CDR1 and CDR2 sequences are SGHTS and YDEGEE. Trimming cost V 5 bases and J 0 bases, with 15 bases left between them. The CDR3 is 17 residues long. CDR3 bases: TGTGCCAGCAGGGGGCTCCTACGTCCCTCTGGGGCCAACGTCCTGACTTTC. Protein sequence: CASRGLLRPSGANVLTF.